This is a list of T cell receptor beta chains from one sample in a study of blood T cell repertoires in COVID-19. Some clones are missing from TCRdb's copy, which holds only in-frame ones; the method was immunoSEQ multiplex PCR. The sample consists of about 150,000 clones, about 89% of them appearing once. Sequenced input: peripheral blood. These receptors came from a man aged 50-60 years with acute or convalescent COVID-19. Both conserved end residues are trimmed from each CDR3. Each record gives: clone size, J gene, V gene, CDR3 protein. Where a row states a size, it is once, few, many or the class of an expanded clone; other rows omit it.

size: -
J: TRBJ1-3
V: TRBV9
CDR3: ASAGLGNTIY

size: -
J: TRBJ1-4
V: TRBV6-6
CDR3: ASTVGEGYEKLF

size: -
J: TRBJ2-2
V: TRBV7-9
CDR3: ASSVTENTGELF

size: -
J: TRBJ2-7
V: TRBV4-1
CDR3: ASSLQRGYEQY

size: -
J: TRBJ2-3
V: TRBV10-3
CDR3: AIRLTGGPTDTQY

size: few
J: TRBJ1-2
V: TRBV30
CDR3: AWSYRAMEPQIYGYT

size: -
J: TRBJ2-2
V: TRBV7-9
CDR3: ASRVRLTGELF

size: once
J: TRBJ1-1
V: TRBV4-2
CDR3: ASSPLWTDAMNTEAF

size: -
J: TRBJ2-1
V: TRBV24-1
CDR3: ATSDRTASSYNEQF

size: once
J: TRBJ2-6
V: TRBV5-8
CDR3: ASSRAAQSGANVLT

size: -
J: TRBJ1-2
V: TRBV5-1
CDR3: ASSPQRQHYGYT

size: few
J: TRBJ1-5
V: TRBV15
CDR3: ATSRDGLGQGNQPQH